These 29 T cell receptor beta chains came from one sample sequenced in a study of shared clonotypes between healthy human individuals. Only in-frame clones appear in the TCRdb table, and some are missing; sequencing was by immunoSEQ multiplex PCR. The table has about 1.5 million clones, nearly 99% seen once. The sequenced material came from naive CD4+ T cells sorted from blood. The subset is: CD45RA+ positively selected. The receptors stem from a young man in good health.

This chain links TRBV5-1 with TRBJ2-1; 7 bases are shared with TRBD2. The germline gives CDR1 SGHRS, CDR2 YFSETQ. Germline trimming cut 2 bases from V and 6 bases from J; bases unmatched to any gene: 2. CDR3 length equals 13 residues. In DNA, the CDR3 is TGCGCCAGCAGCTTTGGCGGGAGCAATGAGCAGTTCTTC. Its translation is CASSFGGSNEQFF.

This chain links TRBV7-2 with TRBJ1-3; weak D call: TRBD1 (5 bases). The CDR3 sequence is 14 residues long. V was pared by 5 bases and J by 2 bases, with 10 bases between. In germline, CDR1 is SGHTA, CDR2 FQGNSA. The CDR3 nucleotides are TGTGCCAGCAGCACCCAGGGTACTGGAAACACCATATATTTT. This encodes CASSTQGTGNTIYF.

CDR3 in DNA: TGTGCCAGCAGCCTCTTCCCCCGCCCCGAGACCCAGTACTTC. Translation: CASSLFPRPETQYF. The chain recombines TRBV14 with TRBJ2-5; no clear D. The CDR3 has 14 residues. With 4 bases removed from V and 5 bases from J, the gap between germline ends came to 14 bases. CDR1 is SGHDN, CDR2 FVKESK, per germline.

V and J are TRBV19 and TRBJ1-5, with 9 bases lining up with TRBD1. With 4 bases clipped from V and 6 bases from J, the junction kept 7 bases outside the gene matches. Germline loops: CDR1 LNHDA, CDR2 SQIVND (reference sequence). The CDR3 is 15 amino acids. CDR3 in DNA: TGTGCCAGTAGTACCGGGACAGGGATTGGTCAGCCCCAGCATTTT. It translates to CASSTGTGIGQPQHF. The entire variable domain, with the rest obtained from reference TRBV19 and TRBJ1-5, is as follows: DGGITQSPKYLFRKEGQNVTLSCEQNLNHDAMYWYRQDPGQGLRLIYYSQIVNDFQKGDIAEGYSVSREKKESFPLTVTSAQKNPTAFYLCASSTGTGIGQPQHFGDGTRLSIL.

This rearrangement joins TRBV5-1 to TRBJ1-2; D gene ambiguous. The germline V gene encodes CDR1 SGHRS and CDR2 YFSETQ. The CDR3 has 13 amino acids. V gave up 2 bases and J gave up 6 bases, with 11 bases separating them. The CDR3 DNA follows: TGCGCCAGCAGCTTCTATGAAAGGGATGGCTACACCTTC. It translates to CASSFYERDGYTF.

The rearrangement uses TRBV11-2 and TRBJ2-1; unclear D gene. The V end was cut by 5 bases, the J end by 8 bases, with 10 bases between. The CDR3 spans 12 residues. Germline V lookup: CDR1 SGHAT, CDR2 FQNNGV. Written as DNA, the CDR3 is TGTGCCAGCAGCCGTCTAAGGGATGAGCAGTTCTTC. The encoded protein is CASSRLRDEQFF. Based on the CDR3 plus reference TRBV11-2 and TRBJ2-1, the full variable domain is EAGVAQSPRYKIIEKRQSVAFWCNPISGHATLYWYQQILGQGPKLLIQFQNNGVVDDSQLPKDRFSAERLKGVDSTLKIQPAKLEDSAVYLCASSRLRDEQFFGPGTRLTVL.

The genes are TRBV11-2 and TRBJ2-3, with D perhaps TRBD1 (5 bases). This CDR3 is 14 amino acids long. V lost 2 bases and J lost 3, with 9 bases in between. From germline, CDR1 is SGHAT and CDR2 FQNNGV. As DNA, the CDR3 is TGTGCCAGCAGCTTACAGGGTATGACAGATACGCAGTATTTT. As protein: CASSLQGMTDTQYF.

This chain uses TRBV6-1 with TRBJ2-7; no reliable D call. The CDR3 runs to 14 residues. Germline V gene sequence: CDR1 MNHNS, CDR2 SASEGT. Trimming stripped 8 bases from V and 4 bases from J, with 18 bases between. CDR3 bases: TGTGCCAGCGGAGTGGCCGCTTCAGCATACGAGCAGTACTTC. Translated, it gives CASGVAASAYEQYF.

The chain links TRBV4-2 to TRBJ2-1; 11 bases align to TRBD2. With 2 bases clipped from V and 5 bases from J, the junction kept 5 bases outside the gene matches. CDR1 and CDR2 (germline): LGHNA, YNFKEQ. This CDR3 spans 16 amino acids. The CDR3 nucleotides are TGTGCCAGCAGCCAAACTAGCGGGGGATGGGACAATGAGCAGTTCTTC. Its translation: CASSQTSGGWDNEQFF.

This chain links TRBV27 with TRBJ2-5, with a tentative D call TRBD1 (6 bases). CDR3 length: 13 amino acids. Per the germline V gene, CDR1 is MNHEY and CDR2 is SMNVEV (reference sequence). V was pared by 2 bases and J by 3 bases, with 7 bases between. CDR3 loop: CASSLDRKETQYF. CDR3 nucleotide sequence: TGTGCCAGCAGTTTAGACAGGAAAGAGACCCAGTACTTC.

The chain combines TRBV7-2 with TRBJ1-2; D unresolved. The CDR3 covers 12 residues. Between the trimmed V and J ends, which lost 5 bases and 8 bases, there was a span of 12 bases. In germline, CDR1 is SGHTA, CDR2 FQGNSA. CDR3 nucleotide sequence: TGTGCCAGCAGCCGAGCCACTGGGGGCTACACCTTC. Translating gives CASSRATGGYTF.

J is TRBJ2-7 and V is TRBV27; 12 nucleotides align to TRBD2. V was clipped by 8 bases and J by 2 bases; unmatched bases: 4. CDR3 length: 14 amino acids. Per the germline V gene, CDR1 is MNHEY and CDR2 is SMNVEV (reference sequence). The CDR3 DNA reads as TGTGCCAGCCGACTAGCGGGAGAGGCCTACGAGCAGTACTTC. It is translated as CASRLAGEAYEQYF.

This rearrangement joins TRBV6-5 to TRBJ1-1; TRBD1 might be the D (5 bases). The CDR3 is 15 amino acids. Per the germline V gene, CDR1 is MNHEY and CDR2 is SVGAGI. Trimming removed 2 bases at V and 4 bases at J, with 14 bases between. The CDR3 DNA is TGTGCCAGCAGTTACGCAGGGCCTATGTTCACTGAAGCTTTCTTT. Protein sequence: CASSYAGPMFTEAFF.

This chain links TRBV28 with TRBJ2-1; D may be TRBD2 (5 bases). Germline CDR1 reads MDHEN; CDR2 reads SYDVKM. V lost 3 bases, J lost 2 bases, and 23 bases lay in between. The length of the CDR3 is 19 residues. DNA of the CDR3: TGTGCCAGCAGTTTTCTCTTTACTCCGGGCAGGAGGACCTACAATGAGCAGTTCTTC. Its protein is CASSFLFTPGRRTYNEQFF.

The chain recombines TRBV6-5 with TRBJ2-7, with a tentative D call TRBD1 (5 bases). CDR1 is MNHEY, CDR2 SVGAGI, per germline. Trimming removed 6 bases at V and 7 bases at J, with 13 bases between. The length of the CDR3 is 12 residues. Here the CDR3 DNA reads TGTGCCAGCAGCCAAGGGGCGCGGGAGCAGTACTTC. Amino acids: CASSQGAREQYF.

The chain employs TRBV6-1 and TRBJ2-7; 13 bases line up with TRBD2. The J segment lost 0 bases and the V segment lost 5 bases, leaving 7 bases of the junction unmatched. Looked up from germline, CDR1 is MNHNS and CDR2 is SASEGT. This CDR3 is 17 amino acids long. This CDR3 reads CASSQGLAGVGSYEQYF. The CDR3, as DNA: TGTGCCAGCAGTCAAGGACTAGCGGGAGTGGGCTCCTACGAGCAGTACTTC.

J is TRBJ1-3 and V is TRBV11-2; D possibly corresponds to TRBD1 (6 bases). Germline V CDR1 and CDR2: SGHAT, FQNNGV. CDR3 length equals 18 residues. Trimming left V 2 bases short and J 2 bases short, with 19 bases between. The CDR3 DNA is TGTGCCAGCAGCTTACGGTCAGCCAGGGGAGGCCCTGGAAACACCATATATTTT. Protein: CASSLRSARGGPGNTIYF.

J is TRBJ2-2 and V is TRBV2; D is ambiguous. The CDR3 sequence is 13 residues long. V shed 2 bases and J shed 8 bases, with 9 bases lying between them. The germline gives CDR1 SNHLY, CDR2 FYNNEI. The CDR3, as DNA: TGTGCCAGCAGTGAACGAGGCAGGGGGGAGCTGTTTTTT. This codes for CASSERGRGELFF.

V and J are TRBV6-5 and TRBJ2-2; D not resolved. V was clipped by 6 bases and J by 1 base, with 9 bases between them. Germline V gene sequence: CDR1 MNHEY, CDR2 SVGAGI. This CDR3 spans 14 amino acids. For the CDR3, the DNA is TGTGCCAGCAGAAAGCGTGTGAACACCGGGGAGCTGTTTTTT. Its translation is CASRKRVNTGELFF.

The V and J genes are TRBV15 and TRBJ2-7; the D is unclear. Germline V gives CDR1 LNHNV, CDR2 YYDKDF (reference sequence). Trimming removed 0 bases at V and 2 bases at J, with 5 bases between. The CDR3 runs 13 residues. Here the CDR3 DNA reads TGTGCCACCAGCAGAGATTCGGCCTACGAGCAGTACTTC. This gives the protein CATSRDSAYEQYF.

The rearrangement links TRBV19 to TRBJ2-6; tentatively, D is TRBD1 (6 bases). There are 16 residues in the CDR3. V lost 4 bases and J 0 bases, leaving 10 bases between the germline ends. In germline, CDR1 is LNHDA, CDR2 SQIVND (reference sequence). In nucleotides, the CDR3 is TGTGCCAGTAGTACCCGGACAGCCTCTGGGGCCAACGTCCTGACTTTC. This gives the protein CASSTRTASGANVLTF.

The chain combines TRBV14 with TRBJ2-6; 10 bases are shared with TRBD1. This CDR3 region has 17 residues. CDR1 is SGHDN and CDR2 is FVKESK in the germline V gene. V trimming: 4 bases; J trimming: 0 bases; junction bases outside the gene matches: 3. The CDR3 nucleotides read TGTGCCAGCAGCCGGAGGACAGGGGGCTCTGGGGCCAACGTCCTGACTTTC. Protein: CASSRRTGGSGANVLTF.

The genes are TRBV2 and TRBJ2-7; TRBD2 aligns across 10 bases. CDR1 and CDR2 (germline): SNHLY, FYNNEI. The CDR3 totals 11 residues. Trimming took 8 bases from V and 10 from J; bases not matched to a gene: 5. CDR3 region: CASVAGGIQYF. CDR3 nucleotide sequence: TGTGCCAGCGTAGCGGGAGGTATCCAGTACTTC.

This rearrangement joins TRBV7-2 to TRBJ2-3; no firm D call. From germline, CDR1 is SGHTA and CDR2 FQGNSA. Between the trimmed V and J ends, which lost 1 base and 0 bases, there was a span of 14 bases. The CDR3 sequence is 17 residues long. The CDR3 sequence is CASSLGSPRTSTDTQYF. In DNA, the CDR3 is TGTGCCAGCAGCTTAGGTAGTCCCAGAACTAGCACAGATACGCAGTATTTT.

The V call is TRBV19, the J call TRBJ2-7, with D unresolved. This CDR3 region has 16 residues. Germline V gives CDR1 LNHDA, CDR2 SQIVND (reference sequence). The V end was cut by 6 bases, the J end by 2 bases, with 20 bases between. The CDR3 is CASSSQRAEWTYEQYF. The CDR3 bases are TGTGCCAGTAGCTCGCAACGGGCGGAATGGACCTACGAGCAGTACTTC.

The chain combines TRBV29-1 with TRBJ2-3, with D perhaps TRBD1 (6 bases). Germline CDR1 is SQVTM and CDR2 is ANQGSEA. The V end was cut by 4 bases, the J end by 5 bases, with 19 bases between. CDR3 length: 15 residues. The DNA for the CDR3 is TGCAGCGTTGGGAAACAGGGTAGCTTTGTAGATACGCAGTATTTT. Translation: CSVGKQGSFVDTQYF.

The chain has TRBV5-1 and TRBJ1-5, with D possibly TRBD1 on 5 matching bases. The CDR3 is 14 amino acids. V was trimmed by 4 bases and J by 3 bases, leaving 11 bases between them. Germline V gives CDR1 SGHRS, CDR2 YFSETQ. CDR3 sequence: CASSEGLINQPQHF. CDR3 nucleotides: TGCGCCAGCAGCGAGGGACTGATCAATCAGCCCCAGCATTTT.

Only one count was recorded for this clone. The chain joins TRBV10-3 to TRBJ1-5; the D gene is possibly TRBD1 (6 bases). Germline-derived CDR1 and CDR2 are ENHRY and SYGVKD. Between the trimmed V and J ends, which lost 0 bases and 4 bases, there was a span of 19 bases. This CDR3 has 18 amino acids. The CDR3 here is CAISESTGGLGGNQPQHF. Written as DNA, the CDR3 is TGTGCCATCAGTGAGTCGACGGGGGGCCTGGGCGGGAATCAGCCCCAGCATTTT.

This clone was detected only once. CDR3 nucleotides: TGTGCCTGGAGTGTCCCGGGACTAGCGCAGAATGAGCAGTTCTTC. This encodes CAWSVPGLAQNEQFF. V gene TRBV30 combines with J gene TRBJ2-1, with TRBD2 matching over 10 bases. The J segment lost 7 bases and the V segment lost 0 bases, leaving 6 bases of the junction unmatched. CDR1 and CDR2 from the germline V gene are GTSNPN and SVGIG (reference sequence). This CDR3 spans 15 amino acids. Drawing the rest from reference TRBV30 and TRBJ2-1, the complete variable domain is SQTIHQWPATLVQPVGSPLSLECTVEGTSNPNLYWYRQAAGRGLQLLFYSVGIGQISSEVPQNLSASRPQDRQFILSSKKLLLSDSGFYLCAWSVPGLAQNEQFFGPGTRLTVL.